This T cell receptor beta chain was sequenced in a study of T cell responses to AZD1222 COVID-19 vaccine. Overall study findings and caveats: Samples come after the peak T cell response, not at day 14.

After removal of 3 bases from V and 10 bases from J, the junction contained 6 bases not matched to a gene. The length of the CDR3 is 13 residues. CDR1 is DFQATT, CDR2 SNEGSKA, per germline (reference sequence). A note on this clone: Its cognate antigen is unknown.

Measured with immunoSEQ multiplex PCR; TCRdb has only the in-frame clones, and not every one. The table records over 70,000 clones, 70% to 90% of them present only once. The material was peripheral blood, obtained on day 0 of MenACWY control vaccination. The rearrangement joins TRBV20-1 to TRBJ1-6, with 7 nucleotides matching TRBD1. This receptor was identified in an adult in good health. DNA of the CDR3: TGCAGTGCTAGTGACAGGGCGCGATCACCCCTCCACTTT. Protein: CSASDRARSPLHF.